These T cell receptor beta chains were read from a single sample in a study of T cell responses to AZD1222 COVID-19 vaccine. Assay: immunoSEQ multiplex PCR; the TCRdb copy retains only in-frame clones and omits some. The profile covers 120,000 to 150,000 clones, with roughly 86% appearing a single time and around 5% taken by the ten largest. Sequencing was performed on peripheral blood, taken 28 days after the second dose of the MenACWY control vaccine. These receptors were obtained from an adult who received the MenACWY meningococcal vaccine as a control. Both conserved end residues are part of each CDR3. The D gene is left open where the match is weak. Clone sizes are given selectively: once, few, many, or a class where the clone is expanded.

NA,TRBJ1-1,TRBV4-2,NA,CASSQITGNTEAFF,TGTGCCAGCAGCCAAATTACAGGGAACACTGAAGCTTTCTTT
NA,TRBJ1-6,TRBV23-1,TRBD1,CASSLYDRGFSPLHF,TGCGCCAGCAGTCTTTATGACAGGGGGTTTTCACCCCTCCACTTT
NA,TRBJ1-2,TRBV19,NA,CASSIDSSDSIHYGYTF,TGTGCCAGTAGTATAGATTCCTCGGACAGTATACACTATGGCTACACCTTC
NA,TRBJ2-1,TRBV10-3,NA,CAISESTEGPNNEQFF,TGTGCCATCAGTGAGTCGACGGAAGGGCCGAACAATGAGCAGTTCTTC
NA,TRBJ1-1,TRBV18,TRBD1,CASSVDRDTEAFF,TGTGCCAGCTCAGTAGACAGGGACACTGAAGCTTTCTTT
once,TRBJ2-4,TRBV18,NA,CASSLYTPGTKNIQYF,TGTGCCAGCTCACTATACACACCAGGGACCAAAAACATTCAGTACTTC
NA,TRBJ1-2,TRBV7-2,NA,CASSLGSTYYGYTF,TGTGCCAGCAGCTTAGGGTCGACATACTATGGCTACACCTTC
NA,TRBJ1-5,TRBV19,TRBD1,CASSVQGAGQPQHF,TGTGCCAGTAGTGTACAGGGGGCCGGTCAGCCCCAGCATTTT
NA,TRBJ2-7,TRBV13,TRBD1,CASSVGDRVSYEQYF,TGTGCCAGCAGCGTCGGGGACAGGGTATCCTACGAGCAGTACTTC
few,TRBJ1-1,TRBV12-5,NA,CASGLPYVTGTEAFF,TGTGCTAGTGGTTTGCCCTATGTAACAGGGACTGAAGCTTTCTTT
NA,TRBJ2-1,TRBV27,NA,CASAPISYNEQFF,TGTGCCAGCGCCCCTATCTCCTACAATGAGCAGTTCTTC
once,TRBJ1-2,TRBV5-4,TRBD1,CASSEDREYGYTF,TGTGCCAGCAGCGAGGACAGGGAGTATGGCTACACCTTC
NA,TRBJ1-1,TRBV5-4,TRBD1,CASSALTGGRNRGTEAFF,TGTGCCAGCAGCGCACTGACAGGGGGCAGGAACAGGGGCACTGAAGCTTTCTTT
NA,TRBJ2-4,TRBV5-1,NA,CASSLVIGSNIQYF,TGCGCCAGCAGCTTGGTCATAGGATCAAACATTCAGTACTTC
NA,TRBJ1-1,TRBV28,TRBD1,CASSLIVASQGDTEAFF,TGTGCCAGCAGTTTAATCGTTGCCAGTCAGGGGGATACTGAAGCTTTCTTT
NA,TRBJ2-1,TRBV19,NA,CASSREESSYNEQFF,TGTGCCAGCTCCAGGGAAGAAAGCTCCTACAATGAGCAGTTCTTC
few,TRBJ2-5,TRBV14,NA,CASSQEGNYQETQYF,TGTGCCAGCAGCCAAGAAGGGAATTACCAAGAGACCCAGTACTTC
NA,TRBJ1-3,TRBV4-2,NA,CASSQAASSSGNTIYF,TGTGCCAGCAGCCAAGCCGCGAGTTCCTCTGGAAACACCATATATTTT